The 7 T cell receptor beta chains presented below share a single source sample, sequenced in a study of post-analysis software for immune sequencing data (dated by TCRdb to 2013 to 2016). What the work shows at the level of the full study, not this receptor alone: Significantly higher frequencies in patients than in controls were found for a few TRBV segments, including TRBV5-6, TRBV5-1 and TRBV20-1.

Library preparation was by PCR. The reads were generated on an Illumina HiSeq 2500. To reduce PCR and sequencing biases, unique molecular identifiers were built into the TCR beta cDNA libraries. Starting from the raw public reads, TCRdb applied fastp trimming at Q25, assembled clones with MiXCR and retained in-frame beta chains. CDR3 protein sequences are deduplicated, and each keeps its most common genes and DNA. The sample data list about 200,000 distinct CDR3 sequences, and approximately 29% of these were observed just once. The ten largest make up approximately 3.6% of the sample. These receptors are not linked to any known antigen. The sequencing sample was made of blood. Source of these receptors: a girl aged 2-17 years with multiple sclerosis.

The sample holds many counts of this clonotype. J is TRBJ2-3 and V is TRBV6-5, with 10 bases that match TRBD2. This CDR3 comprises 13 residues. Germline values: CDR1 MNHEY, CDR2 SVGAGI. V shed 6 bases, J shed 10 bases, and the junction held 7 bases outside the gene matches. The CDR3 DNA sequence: TGTGCCAGCAGATCTTTAGCGGGAGGTCCGCAGTATTTT. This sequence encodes CASRSLAGGPQYF.

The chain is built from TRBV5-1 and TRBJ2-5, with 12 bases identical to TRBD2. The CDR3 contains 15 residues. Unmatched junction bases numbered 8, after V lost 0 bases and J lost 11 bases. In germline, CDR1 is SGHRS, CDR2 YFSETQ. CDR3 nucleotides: TGCGCCAGCAGCTTGGGACTAGCGGGAGCCAATGAGCAGTACTTC. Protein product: CASSLGLAGANEQYF.

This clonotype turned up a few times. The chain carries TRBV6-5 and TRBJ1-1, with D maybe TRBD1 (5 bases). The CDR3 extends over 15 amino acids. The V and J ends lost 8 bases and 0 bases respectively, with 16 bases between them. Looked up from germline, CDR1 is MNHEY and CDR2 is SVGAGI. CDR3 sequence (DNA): TGTGCCAGCTCACAGGCCCTAACTATGAACACTGAAGCTTTCTTT. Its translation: CASSQALTMNTEAFF.

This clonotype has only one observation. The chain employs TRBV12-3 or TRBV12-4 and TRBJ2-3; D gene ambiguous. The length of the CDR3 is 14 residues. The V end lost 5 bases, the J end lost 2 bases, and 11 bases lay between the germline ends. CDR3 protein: CASSRITSTDTQYF. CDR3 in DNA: TGTGCCAGCAGTCGAATTACCTCCACAGATACGCAGTATTTT.

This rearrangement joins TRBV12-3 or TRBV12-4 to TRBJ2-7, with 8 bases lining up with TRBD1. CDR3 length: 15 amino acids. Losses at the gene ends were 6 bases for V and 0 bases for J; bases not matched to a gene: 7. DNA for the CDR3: TGTGCCAGCAGGTACCGACAGGGGCCCTCCTACGAGCAGTACTTC. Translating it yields CASRYRQGPSYEQYF.

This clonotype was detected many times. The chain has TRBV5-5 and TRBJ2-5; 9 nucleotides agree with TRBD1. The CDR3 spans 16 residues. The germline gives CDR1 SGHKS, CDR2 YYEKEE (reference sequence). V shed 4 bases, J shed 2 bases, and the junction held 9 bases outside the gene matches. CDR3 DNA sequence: TGTGCCAGCAGCAGAACCGGGACAGGGTTACAAGAGACCCAGTACTTC. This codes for CASSRTGTGLQETQYF.

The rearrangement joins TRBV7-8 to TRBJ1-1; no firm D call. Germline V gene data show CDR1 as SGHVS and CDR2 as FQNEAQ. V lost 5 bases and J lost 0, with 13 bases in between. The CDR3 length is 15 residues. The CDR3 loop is CASSLRTFMNTEAFF. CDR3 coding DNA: TGTGCCAGCAGCCTACGGACTTTTATGAACACTGAAGCTTTCTTT. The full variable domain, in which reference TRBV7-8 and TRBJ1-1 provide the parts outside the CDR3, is GAGVSQSPRYKVAKRGQDVALRCDPISGHVSLFWYQQALGQGPEFLTYFQNEAQLDKSGLPSDRFFAERPEGSVSTLKIQRTQQEDSAVYLCASSLRTFMNTEAFFGQGTRLTVV.